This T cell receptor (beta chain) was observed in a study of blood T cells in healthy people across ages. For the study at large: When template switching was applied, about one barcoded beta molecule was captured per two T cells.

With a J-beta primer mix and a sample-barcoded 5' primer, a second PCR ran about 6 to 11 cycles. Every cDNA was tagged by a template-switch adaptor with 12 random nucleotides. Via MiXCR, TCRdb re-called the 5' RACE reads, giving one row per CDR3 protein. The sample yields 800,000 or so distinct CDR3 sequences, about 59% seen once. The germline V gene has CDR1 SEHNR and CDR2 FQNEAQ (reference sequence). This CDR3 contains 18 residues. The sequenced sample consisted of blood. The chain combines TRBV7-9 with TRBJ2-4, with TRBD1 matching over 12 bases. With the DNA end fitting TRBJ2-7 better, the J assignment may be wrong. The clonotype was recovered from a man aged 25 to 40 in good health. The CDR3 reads CASSPSTPGTGGAYEQYF. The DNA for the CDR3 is TGTGCCAGCAGCCCTTCGACTCCCGGGACAGGGGGCGCATACGAGCAGTACTTC.